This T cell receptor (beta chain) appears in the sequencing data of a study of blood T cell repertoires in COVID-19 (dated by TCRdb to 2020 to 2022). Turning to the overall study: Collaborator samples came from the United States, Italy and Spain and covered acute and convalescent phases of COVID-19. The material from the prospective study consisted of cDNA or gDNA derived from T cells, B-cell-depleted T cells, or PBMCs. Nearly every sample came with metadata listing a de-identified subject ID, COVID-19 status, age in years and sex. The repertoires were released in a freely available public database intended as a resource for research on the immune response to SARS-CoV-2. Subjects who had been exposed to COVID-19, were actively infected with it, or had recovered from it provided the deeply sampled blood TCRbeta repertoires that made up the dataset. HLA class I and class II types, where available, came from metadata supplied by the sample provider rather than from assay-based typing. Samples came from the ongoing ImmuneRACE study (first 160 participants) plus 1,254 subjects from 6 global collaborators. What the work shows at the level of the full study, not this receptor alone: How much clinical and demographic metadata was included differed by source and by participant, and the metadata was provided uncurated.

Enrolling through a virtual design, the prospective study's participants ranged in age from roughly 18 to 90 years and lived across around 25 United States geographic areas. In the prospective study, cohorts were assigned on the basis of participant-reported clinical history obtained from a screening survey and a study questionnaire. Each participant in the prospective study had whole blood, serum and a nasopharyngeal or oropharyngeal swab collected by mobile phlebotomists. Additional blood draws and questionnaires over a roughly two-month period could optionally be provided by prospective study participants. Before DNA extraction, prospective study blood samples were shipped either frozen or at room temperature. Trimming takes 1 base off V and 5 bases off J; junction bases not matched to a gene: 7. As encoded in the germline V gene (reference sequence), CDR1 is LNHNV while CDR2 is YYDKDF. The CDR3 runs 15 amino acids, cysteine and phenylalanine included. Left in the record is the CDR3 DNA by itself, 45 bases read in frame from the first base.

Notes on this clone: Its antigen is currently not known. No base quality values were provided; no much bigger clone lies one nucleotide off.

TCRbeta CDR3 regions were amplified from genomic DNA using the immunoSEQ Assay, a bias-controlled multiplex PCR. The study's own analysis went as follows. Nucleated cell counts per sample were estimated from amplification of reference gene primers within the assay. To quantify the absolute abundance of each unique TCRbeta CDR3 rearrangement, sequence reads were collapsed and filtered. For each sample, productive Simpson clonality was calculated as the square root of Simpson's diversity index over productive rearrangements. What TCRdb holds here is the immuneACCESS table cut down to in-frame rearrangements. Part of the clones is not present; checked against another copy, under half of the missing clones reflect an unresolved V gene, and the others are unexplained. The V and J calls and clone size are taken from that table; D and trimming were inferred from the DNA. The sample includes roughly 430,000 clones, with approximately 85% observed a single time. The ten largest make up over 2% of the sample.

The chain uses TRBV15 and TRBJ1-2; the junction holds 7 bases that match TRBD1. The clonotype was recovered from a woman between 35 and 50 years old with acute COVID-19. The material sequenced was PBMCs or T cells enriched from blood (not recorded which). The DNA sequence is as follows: TGTGCCACCAGCAGAGTAAGGGGGCCATCTTATGGCTACACCTTC. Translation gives CATSRVRGPSYGYTF.